One T cell receptor (beta chain) is described in this entry. The record originates from a study of blood T cell repertoires in COVID-19. Study information: Spain, Italy and the United States supplied samples that represented acute and convalescent COVID-19.

Authors' analysis steps: Nucleated cell counts were estimated from reference gene primer amplification. Produced via immunoSEQ multiplex PCR; TCRdb's table is partial and in-frame only. The V and J calls and clone size were taken over from that table, and D and trimming were inferred from the DNA. This table holds 40,000 to 55,000 clones, approximately 84% found once. In germline, CDR1 is SGHNT, CDR2 YENEEA. This CDR3 has 14 residues. V shed 4 bases, J shed 4 bases, and the junction held 5 bases outside the gene matches. The sequencing input was peripheral blood. This sequence originates from a man between 45 and 60 years old with acute or convalescent COVID-19. This chain connects TRBV11-3 to TRBJ2-3, with 7 nucleotides matching TRBD2. The DNA for the CDR3 is TGTGCCAGCAGCTCGCGGGAGAGTTCAGATACGCAGTATTTT. This encodes CASSSRESSDTQYF.